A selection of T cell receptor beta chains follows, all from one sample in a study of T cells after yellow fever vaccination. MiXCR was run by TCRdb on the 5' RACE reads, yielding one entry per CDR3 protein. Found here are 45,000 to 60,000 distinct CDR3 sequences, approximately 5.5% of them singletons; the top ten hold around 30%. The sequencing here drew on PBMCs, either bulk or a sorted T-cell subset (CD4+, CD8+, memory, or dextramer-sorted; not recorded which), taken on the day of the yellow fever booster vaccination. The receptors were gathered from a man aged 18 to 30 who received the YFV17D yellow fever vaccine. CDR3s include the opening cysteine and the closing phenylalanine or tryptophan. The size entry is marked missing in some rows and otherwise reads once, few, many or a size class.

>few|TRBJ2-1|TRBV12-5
CASGLSTRSYNEQFF
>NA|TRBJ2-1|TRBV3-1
CASSQDPADAREQFF
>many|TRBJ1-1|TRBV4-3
CASSQGRVAEAFF
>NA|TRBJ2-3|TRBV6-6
CASSYRAGSTDTQYF
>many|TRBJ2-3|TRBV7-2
CASSLTVVTDTQYF
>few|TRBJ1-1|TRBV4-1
CASSPSRLGATEAFF
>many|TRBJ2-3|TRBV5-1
CASSPGTDTQYF
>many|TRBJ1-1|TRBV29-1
CSVDSTVIGTEAFF
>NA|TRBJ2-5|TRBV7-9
CASSFRTSGGVEETQYF
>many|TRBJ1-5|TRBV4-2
CASSPQEKQPQHF
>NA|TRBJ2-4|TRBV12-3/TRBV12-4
CASSFWDRVQNIQYF
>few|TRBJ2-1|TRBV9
CASSALTSGGYNEQFF
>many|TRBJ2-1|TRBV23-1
CASSQSPRPGLRYEQFF
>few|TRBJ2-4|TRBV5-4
CASSLSRGAKNIQYF
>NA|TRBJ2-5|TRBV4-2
CASSQGLGQGLQETQYF
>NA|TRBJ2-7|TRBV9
CASTKGGDEAQYF
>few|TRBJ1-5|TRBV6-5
CASASGTGDQPQHF
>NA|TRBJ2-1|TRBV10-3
CAISESQGSTYNEQFF
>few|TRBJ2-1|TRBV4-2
CASSQEGLAGVNEQFF
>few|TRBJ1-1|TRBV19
CASSIEWDRGTEAFF
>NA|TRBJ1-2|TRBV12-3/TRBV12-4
CASSFDRGSYGYTF
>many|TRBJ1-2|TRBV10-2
CASGHLEHGYTF
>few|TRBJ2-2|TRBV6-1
CASRDTGLGELFF
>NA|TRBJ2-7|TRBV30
CAWRDMYEQYF
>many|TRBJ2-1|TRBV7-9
CASSLGRFPHEQFF
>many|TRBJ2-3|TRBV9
CASSSGTSGGNTQYF